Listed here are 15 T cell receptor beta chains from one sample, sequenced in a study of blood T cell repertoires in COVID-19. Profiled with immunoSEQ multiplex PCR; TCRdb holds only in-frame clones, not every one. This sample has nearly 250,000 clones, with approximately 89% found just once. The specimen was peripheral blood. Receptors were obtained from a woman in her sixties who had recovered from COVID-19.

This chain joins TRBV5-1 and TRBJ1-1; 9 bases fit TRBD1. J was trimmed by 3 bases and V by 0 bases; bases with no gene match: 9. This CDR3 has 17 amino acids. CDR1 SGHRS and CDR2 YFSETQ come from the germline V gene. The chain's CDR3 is CASSLGGTGFQDTEAFF. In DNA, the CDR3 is TGCGCCAGCAGCTTGGGTGGGACAGGGTTTCAGGACACTGAAGCTTTCTTT.

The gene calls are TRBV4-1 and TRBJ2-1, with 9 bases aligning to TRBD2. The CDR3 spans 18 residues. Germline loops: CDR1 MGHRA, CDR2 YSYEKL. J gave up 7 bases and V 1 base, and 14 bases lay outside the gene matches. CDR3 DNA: TGCGCCAGCAGCCAAGTGGGCCCTGGAAGCGGGGGGAAGAATGAGCAGTTCTTC. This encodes CASSQVGPGSGGKNEQFF.

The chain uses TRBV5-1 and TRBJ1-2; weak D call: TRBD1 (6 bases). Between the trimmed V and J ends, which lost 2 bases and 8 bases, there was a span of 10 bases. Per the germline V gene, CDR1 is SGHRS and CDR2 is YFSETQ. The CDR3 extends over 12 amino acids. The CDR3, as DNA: TGCGCCAGCAGCTTTTCAGGGGAAGGCTACACCTTC. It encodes CASSFSGEGYTF.

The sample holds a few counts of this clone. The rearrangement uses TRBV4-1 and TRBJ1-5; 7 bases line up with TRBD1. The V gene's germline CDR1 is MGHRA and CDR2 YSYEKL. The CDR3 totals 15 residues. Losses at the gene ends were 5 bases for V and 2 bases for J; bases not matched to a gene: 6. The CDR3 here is CASSIQGLGNQPQHF. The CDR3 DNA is TGCGCCAGCAGCATACAGGGGCTTGGCAATCAGCCCCAGCATTTT.

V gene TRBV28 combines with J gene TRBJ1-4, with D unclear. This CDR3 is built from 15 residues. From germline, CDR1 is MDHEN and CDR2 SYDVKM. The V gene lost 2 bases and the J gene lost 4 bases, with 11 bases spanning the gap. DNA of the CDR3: TGTGCCAGCAGTTTACTGAACATTGATAATGAAAAACTGTTTTTT. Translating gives CASSLLNIDNEKLFF.

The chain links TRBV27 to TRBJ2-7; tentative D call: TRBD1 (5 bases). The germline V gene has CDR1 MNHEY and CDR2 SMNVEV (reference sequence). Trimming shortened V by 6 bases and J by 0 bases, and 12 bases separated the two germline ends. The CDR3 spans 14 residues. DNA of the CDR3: TGTGCCAGCAGCCCCGAGACAGCCTCCTACGAGCAGTACTTC. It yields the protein CASSPETASYEQYF.

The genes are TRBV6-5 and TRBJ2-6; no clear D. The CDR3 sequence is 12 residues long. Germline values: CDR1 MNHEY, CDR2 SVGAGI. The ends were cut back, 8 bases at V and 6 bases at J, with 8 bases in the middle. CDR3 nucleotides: TGTGCCAGCGGCGGTCCGGCCAACGTCCTGACTTTC. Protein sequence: CASGGPANVLTF.

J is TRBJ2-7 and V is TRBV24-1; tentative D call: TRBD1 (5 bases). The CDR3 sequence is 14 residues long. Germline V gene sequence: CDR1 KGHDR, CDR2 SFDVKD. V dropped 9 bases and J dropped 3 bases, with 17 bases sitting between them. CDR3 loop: CATSSGITHYEQYF. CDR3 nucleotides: TGTGCCACCTCATCAGGGATAACCCACTACGAGCAGTACTTC.

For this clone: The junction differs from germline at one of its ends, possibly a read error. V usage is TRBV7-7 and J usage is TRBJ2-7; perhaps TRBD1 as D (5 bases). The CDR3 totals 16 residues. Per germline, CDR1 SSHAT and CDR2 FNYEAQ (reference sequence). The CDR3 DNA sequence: TGTGCTAGCAGCTTAGAGATCGCAGGGATCCCCTCCGAGCAGTACTTC. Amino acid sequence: CASSLEIAGIPSEQYF. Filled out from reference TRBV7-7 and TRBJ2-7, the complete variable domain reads GAGVSQSPRYKVTKRGQDVTLRCDPISSHATLYWYQQALGQGPEFLTYFNYEAQPDKSGLPSDRFSAERPEGSISTLTIQRTEQRDSAMYRCASSLEIAGIPSEQYFGPGTRLTVT.

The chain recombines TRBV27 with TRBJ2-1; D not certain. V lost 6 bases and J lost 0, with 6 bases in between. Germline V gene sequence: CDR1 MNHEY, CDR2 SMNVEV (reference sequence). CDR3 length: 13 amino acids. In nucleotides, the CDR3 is TGTGCCAGCAGGGCCCACTCCTACAATGAGCAGTTCTTC. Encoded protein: CASRAHSYNEQFF.

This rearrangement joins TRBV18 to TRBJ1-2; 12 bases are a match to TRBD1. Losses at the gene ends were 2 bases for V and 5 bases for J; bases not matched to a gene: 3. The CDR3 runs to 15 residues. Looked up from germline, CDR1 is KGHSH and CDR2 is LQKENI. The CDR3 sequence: CASSPGTGGFYGYTF. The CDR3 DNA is TGTGCCAGCTCACCAGGGACAGGGGGCTTTTATGGCTACACCTTC.

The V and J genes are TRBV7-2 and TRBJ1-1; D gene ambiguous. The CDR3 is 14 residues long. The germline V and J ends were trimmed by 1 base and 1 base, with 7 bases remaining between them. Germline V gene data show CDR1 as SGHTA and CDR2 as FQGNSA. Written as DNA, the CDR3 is TGTGCCAGCAGCTTAGACTTAAGGAACACTGAAGCTTTCTTT. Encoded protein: CASSLDLRNTEAFF.

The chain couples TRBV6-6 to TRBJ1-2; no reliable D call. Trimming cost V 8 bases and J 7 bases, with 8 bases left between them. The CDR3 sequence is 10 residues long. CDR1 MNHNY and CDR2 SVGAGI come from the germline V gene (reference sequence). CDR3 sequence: CASGTGGYTF. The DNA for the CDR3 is TGTGCCAGCGGAACGGGTGGCTACACCTTC.

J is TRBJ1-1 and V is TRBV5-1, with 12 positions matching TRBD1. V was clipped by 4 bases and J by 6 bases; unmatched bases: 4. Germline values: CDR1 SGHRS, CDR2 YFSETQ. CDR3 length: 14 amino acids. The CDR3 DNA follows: TGCGCCAGCAGCCAAGGGACAGGGGGCTCTGAAGCTTTCTTT. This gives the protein CASSQGTGGSEAFF.

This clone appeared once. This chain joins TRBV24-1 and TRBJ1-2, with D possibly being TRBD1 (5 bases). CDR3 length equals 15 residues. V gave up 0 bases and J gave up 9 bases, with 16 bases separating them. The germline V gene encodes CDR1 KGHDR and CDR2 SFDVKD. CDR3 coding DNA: TGTGCCACCAGTGATTTGTTTGGGGGGGTAGGGAGCTACACCTTC. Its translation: CATSDLFGGVGSYTF.